This T cell receptor beta chain was captured in a study of blood T cell repertoires in COVID-19. In the study overall: Whether acute or convalescent, the COVID-19 samples came from the United States, Italy and Spain.

Some clones are missing from TCRdb's copy, which holds only in-frame ones; the method was immunoSEQ multiplex PCR. The sample includes around 300,000 clones, around 83% seen only once; the top ten take roughly 3%. This sequence was found in a man aged 25 to 40 with active or convalescent COVID-19. Sequencing was done on a sample of peripheral blood.

The CDR3 region is CASTMGGYNEQFF. The DNA of the CDR3 is TGTGCCAGCACAATGGGAGGATACAATGAGCAGTTCTTC. The chain has TRBV28 and TRBJ2-1; possibly TRBD2 for D (6 bases). The CDR3 consists of 13 residues. Trimming left V 7 bases short and J 4 bases short, with 11 bases between. Germline lookup yields CDR1 MDHEN and CDR2 SYDVKM.